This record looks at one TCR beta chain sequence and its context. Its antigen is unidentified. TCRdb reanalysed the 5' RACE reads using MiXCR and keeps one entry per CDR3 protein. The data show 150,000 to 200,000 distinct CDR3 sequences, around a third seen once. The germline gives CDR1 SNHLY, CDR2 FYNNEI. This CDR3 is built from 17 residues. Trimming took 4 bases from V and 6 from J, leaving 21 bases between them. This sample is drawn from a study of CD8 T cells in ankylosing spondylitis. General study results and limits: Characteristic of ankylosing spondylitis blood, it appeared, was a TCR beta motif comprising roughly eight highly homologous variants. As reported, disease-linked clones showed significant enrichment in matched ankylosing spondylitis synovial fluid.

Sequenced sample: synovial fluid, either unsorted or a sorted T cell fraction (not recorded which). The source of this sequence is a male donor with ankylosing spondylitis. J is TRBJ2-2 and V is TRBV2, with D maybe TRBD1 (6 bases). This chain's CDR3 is CASSGGGRGTRAGELFF. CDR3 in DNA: TGTGCCAGCAGTGGAGGAGGCAGGGGAACTCGCGCCGGGGAGCTGTTTTTT.